The clone carrying this TCR beta chain occurred many times. This sample is drawn from a study of molecular identifiers for immune sequencing clone quantification. MiXCR was run by TCRdb on the PCR reads, yielding one entry per CDR3 protein. Here the sample spans 400,000 to 600,000 distinct CDR3 sequences, roughly a fifth being singletons. Looked up from germline, CDR1 is MGHRA and CDR2 is YSYEKL. V shed 1 base and J shed 1 base, with 11 bases lying between them. The CDR3 spans 15 residues. The chain combines TRBV4-1 with TRBJ2-7; D unresolved. This receptor was obtained from a human donor in good health. Some libraries in this study had Jurkat cell RNA spiked in. Sequencing was carried out using naive CD8+ T cells from blood, with Jurkat cell RNA spiked in. The subset denotes: FACS-sorted CD8+CD4-CCR7+CD45RA+ naive T cells. CDR3 DNA: TGCGCCAGCAGCCAAGCGCTGGGAATATCCTACGAGCAGTACTTC. It specifies CASSQALGISYEQYF.